The present entry profiles one T cell receptor beta chain with its context. Its antigen is not identified. Between the trimmed V and J ends, which lost 7 bases and 1 base, there was a span of 14 bases. The V gene's germline CDR1 is SGHRS and CDR2 YFSETQ. The CDR3 extends over 14 amino acids. This entry belongs to a study of T cells in tuberculosis. Study-level background: Sequenced TCRs come from CD1B-GMM tetramer-binding T cells. Study results and caveats: Active tuberculosis patients had shorter CDR3-alpha; the beta difference was nonsignificant. GMM-specific TCRs were nearer to active tuberculosis alpha repertoires, suggesting expansion.

Latent tuberculosis screening used tuberculin skin test and IGRA at entry. Clones were read by immunoSEQ multiplex PCR, and TCRdb kept only the in-frame ones, dropping some. The sample lists 44,000 or so clones, about 96% occurring once. This TCR was recovered from a donor aged 10-30 years with latent tuberculosis or without tuberculosis infection. The material sequenced was PBMCs. The V call is TRBV5-1, the J call TRBJ2-5; the D gene is possibly TRBD1 (6 bases). The CDR3 nucleotides are TGCGCCAGCTCTATTAAGGACAGCCAAGAGACCCAGTACTTC. It yields the protein CASSIKDSQETQYF.